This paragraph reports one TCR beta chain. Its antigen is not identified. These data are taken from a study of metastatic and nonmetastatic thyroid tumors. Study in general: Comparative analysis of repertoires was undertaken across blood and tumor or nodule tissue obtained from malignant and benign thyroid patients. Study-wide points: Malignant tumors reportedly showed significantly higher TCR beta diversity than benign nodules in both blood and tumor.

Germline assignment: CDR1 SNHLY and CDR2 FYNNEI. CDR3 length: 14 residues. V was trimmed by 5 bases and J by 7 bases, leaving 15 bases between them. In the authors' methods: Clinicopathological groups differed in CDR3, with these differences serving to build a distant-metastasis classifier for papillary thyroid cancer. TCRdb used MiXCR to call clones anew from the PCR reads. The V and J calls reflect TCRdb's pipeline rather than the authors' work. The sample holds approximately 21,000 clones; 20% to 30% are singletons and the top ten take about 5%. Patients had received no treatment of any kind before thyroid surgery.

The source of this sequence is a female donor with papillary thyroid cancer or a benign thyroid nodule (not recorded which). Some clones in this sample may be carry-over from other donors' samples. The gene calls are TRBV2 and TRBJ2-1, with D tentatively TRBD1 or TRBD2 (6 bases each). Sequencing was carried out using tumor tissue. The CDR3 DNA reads TGTGCCAGCAGTATGGGGGGCGATCCGAATGAGCAGTTCTTC. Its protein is CASSMGGDPNEQFF.